What follows is one T cell receptor (beta chain) and its context. These data belong to a study of blood T cell repertoires in COVID-19. Across the study: PBMCs, B-cell-depleted T cells, or T cells provided the cDNA or gDNA that made up the material.

Before they entered the study, exposed participants had met a COVID-19 case within 2 weeks. This CDR3 has 15 amino acids. The V and J ends lost 4 bases and 3 bases, in that order; junction bases with no gene match: 4. Germline V gene data show CDR1 as SGHRS and CDR2 as YFSETQ. Clones were sequenced by immunoSEQ multiplex PCR, and TCRdb holds only the in-frame ones, with some missing. The table records fewer than 300,000 clones, 82% of them present only once. This chain links TRBV5-1 with TRBJ2-3; the match to TRBD2 covers 11 bases. The receptor comes from a man aged 35 to 55 who had been exposed to COVID-19. Sequencing was performed on PBMCs or T cells enriched from blood (not recorded which). CDR3 amino acids: CASSQGLAVTDTQYF. CDR3 bases: TGCGCCAGCAGCCAGGGACTAGCGGTTACAGATACGCAGTATTTT.